The source of this TCR beta chain is a study of blood T cell repertoires in COVID-19. The assay was immunoSEQ multiplex PCR, and TCRdb's table has in-frame clones only and misses some. Here the sample spans fewer than 600,000 clones, 88% being singletons. Germline V gene data show CDR1 as LNHDA and CDR2 as SQIVND (reference sequence). V was trimmed by 5 bases and J by 6 bases, leaving 13 bases between them. The CDR3 consists of 13 residues. This rearrangement joins TRBV19 to TRBJ1-2, with a possible D match to TRBD1 (6 bases). The source material was PBMCs or T cells enriched from blood (not recorded which). The TCR was taken from a middle-aged woman who had recovered from COVID-19. CDR3 protein: CASSWGPGDGYTF. CDR3 DNA: TGTGCCAGTAGTTGGGGGCCGGGCGATGGCTACACCTTC.